This T cell receptor beta chain is from a study of cytomegalovirus exposure and HLA in healthy donors. To note about this clone: What it binds is unknown.

The primer mix had 60 Vbeta and 13 Jbeta primers. Generated by immunoSEQ multiplex PCR, the TCRdb table keeps only in-frame clones and is missing some. The sample carries around 240,000 clones, roughly 82% recorded once. Study-level findings and limits: It is likely that the observed cluster of highly shared sequence variants was a sequencing artifact.

Germline loops: CDR1 SGHVS, CDR2 FNYEAQ. Trimming took 4 bases from V and 2 from J; bases not matched to a gene: 13. This CDR3 is built from 18 residues. The specimen was PBMCs. The source is a middle-aged woman in good health and CMV-seropositive. The V gene is TRBV7-6, the J gene TRBJ2-1; TRBD1 agrees at 8 bases. CDR3 nucleotide sequence: TGTGCCAGCAGCTCCCCACCGACCGGGACAGGACCCTACAATGAGCAGTTCTTC. Residues: CASSSPPTGTGPYNEQFF. Using reference TRBV7-6 and TRBJ2-1 for the parts outside the CDR3, the full variable domain is GAGVSQSPRYKVTKRGQDVALRCDPISGHVSLYWYRQALGQGPEFLTYFNYEAQQDKSGLPNDRFSAERPEGSISTLTIQRTEQRDSAMYRCASSSPPTGTGPYNEQFFGPGTRLTVL.